One and the same sample provided the 12 T cell receptor beta chains below, sequenced in a study of cytomegalovirus exposure and HLA in healthy donors. PCR amplification relied on 60 Vbeta primers (plus 13 Jbeta primers). Generated by immunoSEQ multiplex PCR, the TCRdb table keeps only in-frame clones and is missing some. The data hold under 200,000 clones, with 68% observed a single time. Source material: PBMCs. All receptors come from a woman between 40 and 50 years old in good health and CMV-seropositive.

This clone was counted a few times. This rearrangement joins TRBV19 to TRBJ2-5; 8 bases map to TRBD2. Matching the DNA end better, TRBJ2-7 makes the J call doubtful. This CDR3 has 15 residues. Germline lookup yields CDR1 LNHDA and CDR2 SQIVND (reference sequence). CDR3 DNA sequence: TGTGCCAGTAGCCCTGGACTAGCAGGAACCTACGAGCAGTACTTC. It encodes CASSPGLAGTYEQYF.

The chain employs TRBV6-1 and TRBJ2-2; D is ambiguous. The CDR3 has 13 amino acids. V was clipped by 8 bases and J by 4 bases, with 11 bases between them. Germline CDR1 and CDR2: MNHNS and SASEGT. CDR3 nucleotide sequence: TGTGCCAGCCGATTTACTACCACCGGGGAGCTGTTTTTT. This encodes CASRFTTTGELFF.

This clone has just one count. At one of its ends the junction is not consistent with the germline gene, which may arise from a read error. At the DNA level, this CDR3 is encoded by other sequences in the same sample as well. This chain joins TRBV7-7 and TRBJ1-1; D remains ambiguous. From germline, CDR1 is SSHAT and CDR2 FNYEAQ (reference sequence). This CDR3 is 13 amino acids long. The CDR3 DNA reads as TGTGCTAGCAGCTTGCGGGAGAACACTGAAGCTTTCTTT. It specifies CASSLRENTEAFF.

This chain connects TRBV11-2 to TRBJ1-1, with D maybe TRBD1 (5 bases). V was pared by 2 bases and J by 0 bases, with 13 bases between. CDR3 length equals 16 residues. CDR1 and CDR2 from the germline V gene are SGHAT and FQNNGV. The CDR3, as DNA: TGTGCCAGCAGCTTATGGGCAGGGAACATGAACACTGAAGCTTTCTTT. It yields the protein CASSLWAGNMNTEAFF.

This clone was found a few times. This rearrangement joins TRBV7-2 to TRBJ2-5; 8 bases are a match to TRBD2. The J call may be faulty, since TRBJ2-7 better matches the DNA end. The CDR3 runs to 15 residues. Germline V gives CDR1 SGHTA, CDR2 FQGNSA. CDR3 protein: CASSLVAGGAYEQYF. DNA for the CDR3: TGTGCCAGCAGCTTAGTGGCGGGGGGCGCCTACGAGCAGTACTTC.

This rearrangement joins TRBV4-1 to TRBJ2-7; a weak D match, TRBD1 (6 bases). V lost 5 bases and J lost 5, with 19 bases in between. CDR3 length: 15 amino acids. Germline CDR1 reads MGHRA; CDR2 reads YSYEKL. The CDR3 DNA reads as TGCGCCAGCAGCTTCGGCTTTACAGGGTTGAACGAGCAGTACTTC. Its protein is CASSFGFTGLNEQYF.

The J gene is TRBJ1-5, the V gene TRBV6-5; unclear D gene. V lost 8 bases and J lost 5, with 10 bases in between. This CDR3 contains 12 residues. Germline V lookup: CDR1 MNHEY, CDR2 SVGAGI. CDR3 loop: CASGQEDQPQHF. CDR3 in DNA: TGTGCCAGCGGGCAGGAGGATCAGCCCCAGCATTTT.

The rearrangement links TRBV6-5 to TRBJ1-2; possibly TRBD1 for D (6 bases). V was clipped by 2 bases and J by 8 bases, with 12 bases between them. Per the germline V gene, CDR1 is MNHEY and CDR2 is SVGAGI. CDR3 length: 13 amino acids. CDR3 DNA: TGTGCCAGCAGTTACGACAGGCGTGGCGGCTACACCTTC. This codes for CASSYDRRGGYTF.

In its sample, this clone was seen a few times. This sequence joins TRBV4-3 and TRBJ1-1; weak D call: TRBD1 (5 bases). Germline V CDR1 and CDR2: LGHNA, YSLEER. V lost 1 base, J lost 3 bases, and 15 bases lay in between. This CDR3 is 16 amino acids long. The CDR3 DNA follows: TGCGCCAGCAGCCAAGCGTTGGGCAGGGTGGACACTGAAGCTTTCTTT. Its translation is CASSQALGRVDTEAFF.

This sequence joins TRBV7-2 and TRBJ1-4, with 7 bases matching TRBD1. V was clipped by 0 bases and J by 0 bases; unmatched bases: 7. The CDR3 runs to 18 residues. The germline V gene has CDR1 SGHTA and CDR2 FQGNSA. The CDR3 here is CASSLAGTAAATNEKLFF. The CDR3 region has the DNA TGTGCCAGCAGCTTAGCTGGGACAGCCGCGGCAACTAATGAAAAACTGTTTTTT. Full variable domain (outside the CDR3, taken from reference TRBV7-2 and TRBJ1-4): GAGVSQSPSNKVTEKGKDVELRCDPISGHTALYWYRQSLGQGLEFLIYFQGNSAPDKSGLPSDRFSAERTGGSVSTLTIQRTQQEDSAVYLCASSLAGTAAATNEKLFFGSGTQLSVL.

The chain carries TRBV11-2 and TRBJ2-3, with a tentative D call TRBD2 (5 bases). Trimming removed 1 base from V and 0 bases from J, with 11 bases in between. Germline CDR1 reads SGHAT; CDR2 reads FQNNGV. This CDR3 spans 16 amino acids. The CDR3 nucleotides read TGTGCCAGCAGCTTAGGTTTCCAGCGGAGCACAGATACGCAGTATTTT. Encoded protein: CASSLGFQRSTDTQYF.

The CDR3 spells CATSRQRSTEAFF. Written as DNA, the CDR3 is TGTGCCACCTCCCGACAGAGGAGCACTGAAGCTTTCTTT. V gene TRBV6-1 combines with J gene TRBJ1-1; a possible D gene is TRBD1 (5 bases). The germline V gene has CDR1 MNHNS and CDR2 SASEGT. V lost 10 bases and J 4 bases, leaving 16 bases between the germline ends. This CDR3 has 13 residues.